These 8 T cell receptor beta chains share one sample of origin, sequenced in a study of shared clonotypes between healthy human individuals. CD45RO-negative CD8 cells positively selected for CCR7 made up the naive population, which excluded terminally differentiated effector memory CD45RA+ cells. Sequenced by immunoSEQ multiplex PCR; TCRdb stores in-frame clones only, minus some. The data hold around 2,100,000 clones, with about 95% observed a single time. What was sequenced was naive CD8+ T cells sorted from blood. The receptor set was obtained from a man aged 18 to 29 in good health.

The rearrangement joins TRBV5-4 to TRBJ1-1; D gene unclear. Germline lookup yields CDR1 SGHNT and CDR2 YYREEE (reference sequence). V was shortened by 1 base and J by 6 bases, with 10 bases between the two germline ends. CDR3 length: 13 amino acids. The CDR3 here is CASSLRWKPEAFF. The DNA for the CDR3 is TGTGCCAGCAGCTTGAGGTGGAAGCCTGAAGCTTTCTTT.

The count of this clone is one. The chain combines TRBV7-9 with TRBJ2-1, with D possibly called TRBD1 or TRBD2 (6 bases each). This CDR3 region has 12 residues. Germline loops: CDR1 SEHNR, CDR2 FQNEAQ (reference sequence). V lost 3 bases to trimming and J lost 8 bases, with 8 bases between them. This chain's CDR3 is CASSFGGHEQFF. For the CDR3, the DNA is TGTGCCAGCAGCTTTGGGGGGCATGAGCAGTTCTTC. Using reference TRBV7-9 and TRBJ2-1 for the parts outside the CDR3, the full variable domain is DTGVSQNPRHKITKRGQNVTFRCDPISEHNRLYWYRQTLGQGPEFLTYFQNEAQLEKSRLLSDRFSAERPKGSFSTLEIQRTEQGDSAMYLCASSFGGHEQFFGPGTRLTVL.

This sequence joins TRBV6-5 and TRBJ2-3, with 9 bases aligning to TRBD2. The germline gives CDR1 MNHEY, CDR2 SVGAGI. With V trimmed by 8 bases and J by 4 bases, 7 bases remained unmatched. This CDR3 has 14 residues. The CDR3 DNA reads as TGTGCCAGCCGGGCCGCGGGGGGGCCAGATACGCAGTATTTT. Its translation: CASRAAGGPDTQYF.

CDR3 region: CASSLLPGTAAYEQYF. The CDR3 DNA reads as TGCGCCAGCAGCCTACTGCCGGGGACTGCTGCCTACGAGCAGTACTTC. The chain has TRBV5-1 and TRBJ2-7, with D maybe TRBD2 (6 bases). Trimming stripped 4 bases from V and 2 bases from J, with 19 bases between. The germline gives CDR1 SGHRS, CDR2 YFSETQ. The CDR3 consists of 16 residues.

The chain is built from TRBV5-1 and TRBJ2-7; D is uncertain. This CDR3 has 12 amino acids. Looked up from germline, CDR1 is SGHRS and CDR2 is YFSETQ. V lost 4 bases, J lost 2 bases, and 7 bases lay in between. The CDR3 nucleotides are TGCGCCAGCAGCCCCGACACCTACGAGCAGTACTTC. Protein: CASSPDTYEQYF.

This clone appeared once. The CDR3 DNA follows: TGTGCCAGCATGGGGATGGACACAGATACGCAGTATTTT. It specifies CASMGMDTDTQYF. The chain links TRBV2 to TRBJ2-3; the D is unclear. V gave up 7 bases and J gave up 2 bases, with 10 bases separating them. Germline-derived CDR1 and CDR2 are SNHLY and FYNNEI. The CDR3 length is 13 residues.

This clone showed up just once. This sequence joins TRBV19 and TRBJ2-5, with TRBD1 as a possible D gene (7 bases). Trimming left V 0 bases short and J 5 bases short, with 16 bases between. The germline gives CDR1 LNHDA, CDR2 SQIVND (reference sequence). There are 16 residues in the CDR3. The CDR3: CASSIDEEGAGETQYF. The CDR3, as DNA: TGTGCCAGTAGTATAGATGAAGAGGGGGCGGGGGAGACCCAGTACTTC. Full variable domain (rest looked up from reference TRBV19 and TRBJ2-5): DGGITQSPKYLFRKEGQNVTLSCEQNLNHDAMYWYRQDPGQGLRLIYYSQIVNDFQKGDIAEGYSVSREKKESFPLTVTSAQKNPTAFYLCASSIDEEGAGETQYFGPGTRLLVL.

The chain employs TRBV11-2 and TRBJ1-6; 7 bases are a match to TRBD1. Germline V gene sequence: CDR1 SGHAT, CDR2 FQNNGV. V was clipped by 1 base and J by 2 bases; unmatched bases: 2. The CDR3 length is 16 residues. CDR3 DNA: TGTGCCAGCAGCTTAGGAGGGGGCGCCTATAATTCACCCCTCCACTTT. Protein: CASSLGGGAYNSPLHF.